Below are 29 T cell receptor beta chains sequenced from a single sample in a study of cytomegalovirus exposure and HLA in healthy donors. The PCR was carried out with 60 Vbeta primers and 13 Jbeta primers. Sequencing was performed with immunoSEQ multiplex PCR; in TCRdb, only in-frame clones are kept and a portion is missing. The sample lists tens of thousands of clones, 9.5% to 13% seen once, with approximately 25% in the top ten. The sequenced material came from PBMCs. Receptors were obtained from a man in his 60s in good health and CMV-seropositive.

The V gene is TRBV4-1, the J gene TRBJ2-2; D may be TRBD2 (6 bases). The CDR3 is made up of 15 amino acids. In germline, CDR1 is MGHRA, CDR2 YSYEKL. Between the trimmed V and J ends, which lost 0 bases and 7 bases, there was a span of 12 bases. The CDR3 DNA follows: TGCGCCAGCAGCCAAGATAACGTGGGAGGCGGGGAGCTGTTTTTT. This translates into CASSQDNVGGGELFF.

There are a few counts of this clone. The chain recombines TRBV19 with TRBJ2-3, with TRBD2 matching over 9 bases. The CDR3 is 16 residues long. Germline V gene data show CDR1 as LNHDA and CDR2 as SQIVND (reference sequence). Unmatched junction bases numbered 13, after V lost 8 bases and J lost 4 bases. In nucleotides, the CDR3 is TGTGCCAGTGAGCAGACTGGCGGGGGGGCCTCAGATACGCAGTATTTT. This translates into CASEQTGGGASDTQYF.

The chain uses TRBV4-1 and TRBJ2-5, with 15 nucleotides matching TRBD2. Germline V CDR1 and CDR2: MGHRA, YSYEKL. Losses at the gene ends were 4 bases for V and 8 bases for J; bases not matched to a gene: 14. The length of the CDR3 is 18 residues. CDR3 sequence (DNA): TGCGCCAGCAGCCCAGGGACTAGCGGGGGGCTATCTACCCCCACCCAGTACTTC. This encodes CASSPGTSGGLSTPTQYF.

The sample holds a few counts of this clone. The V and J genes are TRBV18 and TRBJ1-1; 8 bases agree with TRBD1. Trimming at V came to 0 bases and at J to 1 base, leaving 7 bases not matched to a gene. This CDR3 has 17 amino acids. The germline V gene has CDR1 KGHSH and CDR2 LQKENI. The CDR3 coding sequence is TGTGCCAGCTCACCACCTATTGGGGACAGGCAGAACACTGAAGCTTTCTTT. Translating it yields CASSPPIGDRQNTEAFF.

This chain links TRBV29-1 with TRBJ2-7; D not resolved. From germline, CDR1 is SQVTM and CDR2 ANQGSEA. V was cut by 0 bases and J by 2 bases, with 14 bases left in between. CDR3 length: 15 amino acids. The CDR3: CSVEDLAGSTYEQYF. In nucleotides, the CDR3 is TGCAGCGTTGAAGATCTGGCAGGATCAACCTACGAGCAGTACTTC.

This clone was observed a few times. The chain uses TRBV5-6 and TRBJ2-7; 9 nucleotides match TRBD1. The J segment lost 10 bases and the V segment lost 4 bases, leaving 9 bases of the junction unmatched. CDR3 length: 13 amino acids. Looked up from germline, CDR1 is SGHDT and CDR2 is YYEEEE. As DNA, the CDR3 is TGTGCCAGCAGCACGGACAGGGGAAGAAGACAGTACGTC. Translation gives CASSTDRGRRQYV.

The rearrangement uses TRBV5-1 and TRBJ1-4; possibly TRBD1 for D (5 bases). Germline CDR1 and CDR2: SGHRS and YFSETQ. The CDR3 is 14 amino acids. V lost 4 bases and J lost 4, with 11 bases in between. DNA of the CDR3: TGCGCCAGCAGCCAAGGGGTGAGTAATGAAAAACTGTTTTTT. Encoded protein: CASSQGVSNEKLFF.

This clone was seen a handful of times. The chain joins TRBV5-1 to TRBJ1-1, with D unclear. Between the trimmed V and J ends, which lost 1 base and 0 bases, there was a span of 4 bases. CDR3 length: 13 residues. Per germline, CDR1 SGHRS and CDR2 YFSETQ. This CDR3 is CASSLKLNTEAFF. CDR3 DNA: TGCGCCAGCAGCTTGAAGCTGAACACTGAAGCTTTCTTT. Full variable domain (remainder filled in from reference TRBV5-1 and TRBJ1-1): KAGVTQTPRYLIKTRGQQVTLSCSPISGHRSVSWYQQTPGQGLQFLFEYFSETQRNKGNFPGRFSGRQFSNSRSEMNVSTLELGDSALYLCASSLKLNTEAFFGQGTRLTVV.

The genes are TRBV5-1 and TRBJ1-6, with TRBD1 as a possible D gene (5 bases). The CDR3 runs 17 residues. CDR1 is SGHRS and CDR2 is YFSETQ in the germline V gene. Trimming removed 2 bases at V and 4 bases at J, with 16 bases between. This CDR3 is CASSFQRTQGYNSPLHF. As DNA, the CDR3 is TGCGCCAGCAGCTTCCAAAGGACCCAGGGTTATAATTCACCCCTCCACTTT. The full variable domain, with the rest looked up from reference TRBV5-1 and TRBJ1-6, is KAGVTQTPRYLIKTRGQQVTLSCSPISGHRSVSWYQQTPGQGLQFLFEYFSETQRNKGNFPGRFSGRQFSNSRSEMNVSTLELGDSALYLCASSFQRTQGYNSPLHFGNGTRLTVT.

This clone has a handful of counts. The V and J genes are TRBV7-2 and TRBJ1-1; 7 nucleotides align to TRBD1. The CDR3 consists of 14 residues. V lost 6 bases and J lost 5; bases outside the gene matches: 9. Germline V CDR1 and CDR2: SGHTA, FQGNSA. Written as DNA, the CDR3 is TGTGCCAGCAGGTCATCAGGGGGGAGAACTGAAGCTTTCTTT. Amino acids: CASRSSGGRTEAFF.

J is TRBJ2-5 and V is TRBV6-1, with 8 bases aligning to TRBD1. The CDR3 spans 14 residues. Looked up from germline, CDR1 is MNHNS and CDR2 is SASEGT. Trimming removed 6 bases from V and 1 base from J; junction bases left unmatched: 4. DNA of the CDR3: TGTGCCAGCAGATTGACAGGGGCCCAAGAGACCCAGTACTTC. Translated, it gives CASRLTGAQETQYF.

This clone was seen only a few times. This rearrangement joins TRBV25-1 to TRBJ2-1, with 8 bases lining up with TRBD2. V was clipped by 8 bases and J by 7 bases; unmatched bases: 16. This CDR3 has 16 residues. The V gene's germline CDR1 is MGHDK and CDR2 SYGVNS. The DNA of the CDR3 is TGTGCCAGCGACCTCGGGGGGGGAGGGATGATTAATGAGCAGTTCTTC. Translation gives CASDLGGGGMINEQFF.

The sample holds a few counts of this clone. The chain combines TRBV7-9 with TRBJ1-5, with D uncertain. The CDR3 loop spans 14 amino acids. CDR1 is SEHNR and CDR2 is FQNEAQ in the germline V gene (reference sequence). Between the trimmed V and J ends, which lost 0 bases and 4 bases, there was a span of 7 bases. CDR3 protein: CASSLATANQPQHF. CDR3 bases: TGTGCCAGCAGCTTAGCAACAGCAAATCAGCCCCAGCATTTT.

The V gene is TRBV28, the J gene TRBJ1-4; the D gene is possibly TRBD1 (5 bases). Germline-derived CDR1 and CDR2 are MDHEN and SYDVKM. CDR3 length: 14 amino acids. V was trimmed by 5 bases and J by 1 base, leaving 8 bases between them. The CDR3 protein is CASSRGVTNEKLFF. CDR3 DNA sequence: TGTGCCAGCAGTCGGGGGGTAACTAATGAAAAACTGTTTTTT.

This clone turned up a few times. The CDR3: CASTLETGNKRGELFF. The CDR3 nucleotides are TGTGCCAGCACCCTAGAGACAGGGAACAAAAGAGGGGAGCTGTTTTTT. The chain carries TRBV9 and TRBJ2-2; 7 bases line up with TRBD1. Germline V gives CDR1 SGDLS, CDR2 YYNGEE. V gave up 6 bases and J gave up 8 bases; unmatched junction bases: 16. CDR3 length: 16 amino acids.

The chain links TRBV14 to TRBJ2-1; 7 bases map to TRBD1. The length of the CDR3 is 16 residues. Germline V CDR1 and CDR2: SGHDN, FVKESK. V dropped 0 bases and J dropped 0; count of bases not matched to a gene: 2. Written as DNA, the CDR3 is TGTGCCAGCAGCCAAGAGGGACAGAGCTCCTACAATGAGCAGTTCTTC. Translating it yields CASSQEGQSSYNEQFF.

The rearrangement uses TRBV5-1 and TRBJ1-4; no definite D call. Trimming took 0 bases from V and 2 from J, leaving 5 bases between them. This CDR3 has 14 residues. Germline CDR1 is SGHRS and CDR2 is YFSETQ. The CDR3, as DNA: TGCGCCAGCAGCTTGGCCCTCACTAATGAAAAACTGTTTTTT. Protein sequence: CASSLALTNEKLFF.

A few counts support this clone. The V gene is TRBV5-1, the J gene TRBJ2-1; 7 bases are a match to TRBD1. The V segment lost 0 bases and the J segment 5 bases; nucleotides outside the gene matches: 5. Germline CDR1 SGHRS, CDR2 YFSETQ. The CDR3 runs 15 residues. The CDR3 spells CASSLGTGHHNEQFF. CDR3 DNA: TGCGCCAGCAGCTTGGGGACAGGTCACCACAATGAGCAGTTCTTC.

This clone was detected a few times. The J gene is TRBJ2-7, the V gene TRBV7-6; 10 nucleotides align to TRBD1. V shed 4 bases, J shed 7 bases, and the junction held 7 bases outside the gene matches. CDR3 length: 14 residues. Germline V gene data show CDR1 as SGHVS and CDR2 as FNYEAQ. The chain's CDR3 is CASSSGTGVKEQYF. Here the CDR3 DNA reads TGTGCCAGCAGCTCCGGGACAGGGGTAAAAGAGCAGTACTTC.

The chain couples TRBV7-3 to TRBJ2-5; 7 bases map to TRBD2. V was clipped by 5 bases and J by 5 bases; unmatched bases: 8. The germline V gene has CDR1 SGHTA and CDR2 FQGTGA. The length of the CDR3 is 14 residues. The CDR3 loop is CASSKGLGGETQYF. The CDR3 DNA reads TGTGCCAGCAGCAAAGGGCTGGGGGGGGAGACCCAGTACTTC.

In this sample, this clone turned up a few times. CDR3 in amino acids: CASSLRENEKLFF. The CDR3 DNA reads as TGTGCCAGCAGTTTACGTGAGAATGAAAAACTGTTTTTT. This chain links TRBV27 with TRBJ1-4, with D unclear. In germline, CDR1 is MNHEY, CDR2 SMNVEV (reference sequence). This CDR3 is 13 amino acids long. Trimming pared 2 bases from V and 5 bases from J, leaving 6 bases between.

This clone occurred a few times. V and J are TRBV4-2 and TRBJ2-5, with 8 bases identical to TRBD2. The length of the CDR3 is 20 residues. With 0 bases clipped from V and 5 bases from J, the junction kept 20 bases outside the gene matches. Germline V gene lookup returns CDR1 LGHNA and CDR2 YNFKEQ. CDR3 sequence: CASSQEQGTLPGTSRETQYF. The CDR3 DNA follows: TGTGCCAGCAGCCAAGAGCAGGGGACCCTCCCCGGGACTAGTCGGGAGACCCAGTACTTC.

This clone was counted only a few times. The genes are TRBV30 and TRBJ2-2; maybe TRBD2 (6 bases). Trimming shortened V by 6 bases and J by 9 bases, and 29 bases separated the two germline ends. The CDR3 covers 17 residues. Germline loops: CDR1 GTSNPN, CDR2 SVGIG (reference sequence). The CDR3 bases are TGTGCCTGCGGTCAAGGGAGGACCGGAGCAACGGGTCGGGAGCTGTTTTTT. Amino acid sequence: CACGQGRTGATGRELFF.

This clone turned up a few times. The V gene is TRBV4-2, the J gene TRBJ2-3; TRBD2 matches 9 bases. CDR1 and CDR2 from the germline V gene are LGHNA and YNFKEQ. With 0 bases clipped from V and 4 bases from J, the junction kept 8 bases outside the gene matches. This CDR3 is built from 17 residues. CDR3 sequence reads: CASSQEWTSVNADTQYF. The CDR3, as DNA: TGTGCCAGCAGCCAAGAATGGACTAGCGTCAACGCAGATACGCAGTATTTT.

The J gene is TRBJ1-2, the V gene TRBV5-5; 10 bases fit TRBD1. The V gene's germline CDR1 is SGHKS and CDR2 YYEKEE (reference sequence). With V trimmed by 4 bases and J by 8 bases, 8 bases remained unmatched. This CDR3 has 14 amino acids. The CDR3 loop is CASSPGQGGGGYTF. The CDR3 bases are TGTGCCAGCAGCCCCGGACAGGGGGGCGGGGGCTACACCTTC.

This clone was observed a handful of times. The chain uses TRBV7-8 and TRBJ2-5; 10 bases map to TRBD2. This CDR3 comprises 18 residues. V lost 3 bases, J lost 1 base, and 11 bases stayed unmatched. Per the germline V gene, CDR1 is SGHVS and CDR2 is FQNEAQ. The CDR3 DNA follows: TGTGCCAGCAGCTTGAGTTTAGCGGGAGGCCCCTCCCAAGAGACCCAGTACTTC. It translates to CASSLSLAGGPSQETQYF.

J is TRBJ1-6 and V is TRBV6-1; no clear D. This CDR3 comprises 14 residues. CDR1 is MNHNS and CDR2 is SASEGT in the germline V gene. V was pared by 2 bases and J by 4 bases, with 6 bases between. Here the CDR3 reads CASSEQLYNSPLHF. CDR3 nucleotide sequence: TGTGCCAGCAGTGAACAGTTGTATAATTCACCCCTCCACTTT.

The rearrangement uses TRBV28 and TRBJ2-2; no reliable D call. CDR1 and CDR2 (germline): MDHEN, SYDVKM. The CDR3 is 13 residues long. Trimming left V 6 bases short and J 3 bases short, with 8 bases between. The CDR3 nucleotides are TGTGCCAGCAGGCCTCGGGACACCGGGGAGCTGTTTTTT. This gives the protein CASRPRDTGELFF.

This CDR3 is CASSVGTQDQPQHF. Written as DNA, the CDR3 is TGTGCCAGCAGCGTAGGGACTCAAGATCAGCCCCAGCATTTT. The chain is built from TRBV9 and TRBJ1-5; D not resolved. Trimming stripped 0 bases from V and 5 bases from J, with 9 bases between. This CDR3 has 14 amino acids. Germline CDR1 and CDR2: SGDLS and YYNGEE.